This T cell receptor (beta chain) is from a study of shared clonotypes between healthy human individuals. Whole-study findings and limits: Of the naive CD4 clonotypes, approximately 5% were shared across several donors.

This table comes from immunoSEQ multiplex PCR, and its TCRdb copy is limited to in-frame clones, with some not included. The table records about 1.5 million clones, 95% to 99% of them present only once. Per the germline V gene, CDR1 is SGHTA and CDR2 is FQGNSA. Trimming stripped 3 bases from V and 7 bases from J, with 7 bases between. The CDR3 is made up of 12 amino acids. Comments on this clone: Its antigen is currently unknown. This CDR3 is also generated by other DNA sequences in the sample.

The TCR sequence derives from a man aged 30-40 years in good health. The genes are TRBV7-2 and TRBJ1-5; unclear D gene. Sample: naive CD4+ T cells sorted from blood. Subset defined: CD45RA+ positively selected. The CDR3 coding sequence is TGTGCCAGCAGCTTCGGCAGGCAGCCCCAGCATTTT. It codes for CASSFGRQPQHF.